The subject of this entry is one T cell receptor beta chain. It has no known antigen specificity. No much larger clone exists at a distance of one base, and base qualities are not known. This sample stems from a study of PD-1 blockade in classical Hodgkin lymphoma (dated by TCRdb to 2018 to 2021). The study in broad terms: Nivolumab dosing was 3 mg/kg intravenously every 2 weeks, continuing until either disease progression or unacceptable toxicity. To define a peripheral blood immune signature of response to PD-1 blockade in classical Hodgkin lymphoma, the study combined TCR beta sequencing with CyTOF.

Inclusive of the bounding cysteine and phenylalanine, the CDR3 is 13 residues long. This entry keeps only the CDR3 DNA: 39 bases, framed from base 1. The germline V gene yields SGDLS for CDR1 and YYNGEE for CDR2. V and J lose 3 bases and 0 bases, and a span of 5 bases separates them. Genomic DNA was extracted with the Qiagen DNeasy kit from unsorted PBMCs and from negatively selected CD4+ and CD8+ fractions. TCR beta CDR3 regions were subjected to amplification by immunoSEQ multiplex PCR with primers that anneal to V and J segments. A synthetic immune receptor repertoire was used to minimize amplification bias, and any residual bias was removed computationally once sequencing was done. The authors' analysis ran thus. Repertoire diversity was quantified as the Shannon entropy index using custom Python scripts. Unsorted, CD4+ and CD8+ repertoires were examined separately, except in combined analyses, for which CD4+ and CD8+ sequences were merged in silico. A clone was considered expanded if an increase in frequency of at least 2-fold after treatment relative to C1D1 was found, and a pseudocount of 0.5 was applied to clones undetected at baseline. Clones with 0 or 1 copy at C1D1 were classified as singleton clones, and clones with 2 or more copies were classified as non-singleton clones. Clones expanded in unsorted samples were annotated as CD4+, CD8+ or unknown by matching protein sequences in sorted samples from the same patient. Wilcoxon tests on paired samples were used to test diversity changes from C1D1 to C4D1. TCRdb carries this immuneACCESS record with in-frame sequences only. Its versions omit some clonotypes, under half of them owing to an unresolved V gene in the studies checked, with the rest unexplained. D and trimming come from the DNA, and the V and J calls and clone size come from that table. The sample records about 17,000 clones, about 65% of which are singletons. In total, the top ten clones hold almost 8% of the sample.

Study-level results and caveats: Trial patients achieving complete response had baseline diversity similar to newly diagnosed patients, whereas partial responders and progressors had significantly lower diversity. Baseline TCR diversity was reported as lower in newly diagnosed patients than in healthy donors, and lower still in relapsed/refractory patients. The study covered only a single clinical trial cohort, and the causes of the repertoire differences, possibly disease activity or prior therapy, were still not defined. By C4D1, a significant rise was seen in CD4+ TCR diversity but not in CD8+ TCR diversity (p=0.0027 vs p=0.16), and the rise was most apparent among complete responders (p=0.02). Lower diversity was seen in patients whose nivolumab began less than 1 year after ASCT, and these patients were left out of later analyses so that immune reconstitution would not confound the results.

The sample's time point label, decoded: cycle 4 day 1 (C4D1), after more than five weeks of nivolumab. Every trial patient had relapsed following autologous stem cell transplantation, and prior brentuximab vedotin exposure was what differed among cohorts A, B and C. The trial cohort included 45 to 65 patients with relapsed/refractory classical Hodgkin lymphoma, and each patient had a best overall response of complete response, partial response or progressive disease. Single-agent nivolumab was administered to trial patients in the multi-cohort phase II CheckMate 205 trial. Best overall response was determined by an independent review committee according to the 2007 International Working Group response criteria. Trial PBMCs were collected immediately before nivolumab initiation (C1D1) and during therapy at cycle 2 day 1 and cycle 4 day 1. Peripheral blood was collected in 8 mL Vacutainer Cell Preparation Tubes, from which PBMCs were isolated by centrifugation and then cryopreserved.

The source material was peripheral blood mononuclear cells (PBMCs), sampled before the fourth cycle of nivolumab. The sequence links TRBV9 to TRBJ2-3, with the D gene call left open. This sequence was found in a human donor with classical Hodgkin lymphoma. The sequence in DNA is TGTGCCAGCAGCGGATTTAGCACAGATACGCAGTATTTT. Its protein reads: CASSGFSTDTQYF. Here the CDR3 is joined to the reference TRBV9 and TRBJ2-3 genes, and the full variable domain is: DSGVTQTPKHLITATGQRVTLRCSPRSGDLSVYWYQQSLDQGLQFLIQYYNGEERAKGNILERFSAQQFPDLHSELNLSSLELGDSALYFCASSGFSTDTQYFGPGTRLTVL.